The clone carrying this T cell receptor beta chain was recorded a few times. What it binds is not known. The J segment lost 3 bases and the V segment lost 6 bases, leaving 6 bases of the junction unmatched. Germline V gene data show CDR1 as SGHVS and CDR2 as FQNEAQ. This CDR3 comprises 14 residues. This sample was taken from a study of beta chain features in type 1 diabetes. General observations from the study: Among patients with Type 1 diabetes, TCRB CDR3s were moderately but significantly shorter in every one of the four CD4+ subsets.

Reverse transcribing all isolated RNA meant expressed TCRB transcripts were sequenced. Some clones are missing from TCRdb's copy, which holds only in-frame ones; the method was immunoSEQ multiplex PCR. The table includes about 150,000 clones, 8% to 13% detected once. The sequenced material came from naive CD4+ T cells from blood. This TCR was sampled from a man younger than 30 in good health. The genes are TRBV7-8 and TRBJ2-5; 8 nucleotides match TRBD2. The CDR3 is CASSRTSSKETQYF. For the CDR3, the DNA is TGTGCCAGCAGTCGGACTAGCTCCAAAGAGACCCAGTACTTC.